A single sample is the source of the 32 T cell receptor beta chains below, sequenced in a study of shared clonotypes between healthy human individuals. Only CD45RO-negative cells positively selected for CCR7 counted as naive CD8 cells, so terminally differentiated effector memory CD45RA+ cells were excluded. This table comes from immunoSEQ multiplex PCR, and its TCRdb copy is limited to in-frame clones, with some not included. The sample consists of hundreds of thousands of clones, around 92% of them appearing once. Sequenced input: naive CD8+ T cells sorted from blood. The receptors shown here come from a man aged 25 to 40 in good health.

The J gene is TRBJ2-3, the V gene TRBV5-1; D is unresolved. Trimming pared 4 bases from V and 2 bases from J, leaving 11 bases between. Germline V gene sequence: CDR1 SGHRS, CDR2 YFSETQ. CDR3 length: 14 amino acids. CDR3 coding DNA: TGCGCCAGCAGCCCGCAGGATTCCACAGATACGCAGTATTTT. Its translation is CASSPQDSTDTQYF.

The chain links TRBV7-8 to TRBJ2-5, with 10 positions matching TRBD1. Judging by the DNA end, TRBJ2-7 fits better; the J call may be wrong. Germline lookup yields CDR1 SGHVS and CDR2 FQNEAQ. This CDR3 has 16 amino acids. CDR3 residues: CASSLDSGTGANEQYF. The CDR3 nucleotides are TGTGCCAGCAGCTTGGATTCCGGGACAGGGGCGAACGAGCAGTACTTC.

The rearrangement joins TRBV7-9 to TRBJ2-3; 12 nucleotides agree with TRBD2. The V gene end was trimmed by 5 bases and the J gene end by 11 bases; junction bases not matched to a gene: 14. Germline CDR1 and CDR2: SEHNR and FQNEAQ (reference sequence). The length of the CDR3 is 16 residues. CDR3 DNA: TGTGCCAGCAGCCCAGGACTAGCGGGACCCCCGAAGGAGCAGTATTTT. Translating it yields CASSPGLAGPPKEQYF.

The CDR3 sequence is CASSSRGLNQPQHF. As DNA, the CDR3 is TGTGCCAGCAGTTCCAGGGGACTCAATCAGCCCCAGCATTTT. The chain joins TRBV27 to TRBJ1-5; tentatively, D is TRBD1 (6 bases). The V gene lost 4 bases and the J gene lost 3 bases, with 10 bases spanning the gap. CDR1 is MNHEY, CDR2 SMNVEV, per germline (reference sequence). CDR3 length: 14 residues.

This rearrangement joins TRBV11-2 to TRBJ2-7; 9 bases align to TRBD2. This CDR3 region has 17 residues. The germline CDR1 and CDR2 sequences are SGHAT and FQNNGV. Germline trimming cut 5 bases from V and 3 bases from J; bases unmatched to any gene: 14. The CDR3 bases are TGTGCCAGCAGCCCTTACCCCTCTAGCGGGATGTTCTACGAGCAGTACTTC. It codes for CASSPYPSSGMFYEQYF.

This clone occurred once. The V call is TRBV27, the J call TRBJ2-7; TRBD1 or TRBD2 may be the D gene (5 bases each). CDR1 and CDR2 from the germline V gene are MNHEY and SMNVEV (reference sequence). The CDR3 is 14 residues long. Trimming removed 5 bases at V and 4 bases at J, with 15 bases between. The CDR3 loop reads CASSQKGRQYEQYF. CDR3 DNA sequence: TGTGCCAGCAGTCAAAAGGGACGCCAGTACGAGCAGTACTTC.

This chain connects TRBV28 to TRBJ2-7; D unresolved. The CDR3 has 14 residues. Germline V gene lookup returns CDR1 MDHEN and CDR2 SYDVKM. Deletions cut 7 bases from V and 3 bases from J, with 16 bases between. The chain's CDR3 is CASNREDPYYEQYF. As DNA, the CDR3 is TGTGCCAGCAACCGAGAAGACCCCTACTACGAGCAGTACTTC. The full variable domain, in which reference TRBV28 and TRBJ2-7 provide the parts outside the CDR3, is DVKVTQSSRYLVKRTGEKVFLECVQDMDHENMFWYRQDPGLGLRLIYFSYDVKMKEKGDIPEGYSVSREKKERFSLILESASTNQTSMYLCASNREDPYYEQYFGPGTRLTVT.

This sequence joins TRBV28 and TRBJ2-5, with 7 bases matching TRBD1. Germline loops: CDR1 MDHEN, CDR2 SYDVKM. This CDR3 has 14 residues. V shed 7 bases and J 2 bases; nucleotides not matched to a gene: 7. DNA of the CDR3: TGTGCCAGCACCTTACGGACAGGACAAGAGACCCAGTACTTC. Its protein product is CASTLRTGQETQYF.

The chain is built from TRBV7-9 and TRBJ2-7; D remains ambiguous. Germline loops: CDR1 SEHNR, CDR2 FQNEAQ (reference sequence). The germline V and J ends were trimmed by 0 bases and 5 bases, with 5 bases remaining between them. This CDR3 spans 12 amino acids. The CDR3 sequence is CASSLAPHEQYF. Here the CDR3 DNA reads TGTGCCAGCAGCTTAGCCCCACACGAGCAGTACTTC.

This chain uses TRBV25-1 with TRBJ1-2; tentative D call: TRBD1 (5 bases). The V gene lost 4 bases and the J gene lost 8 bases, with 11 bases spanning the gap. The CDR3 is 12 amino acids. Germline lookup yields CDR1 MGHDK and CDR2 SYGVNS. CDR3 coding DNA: TGTGCCAGCAGTGGTGGGGGTTTAGGCTACACCTTC. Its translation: CASSGGGLGYTF.

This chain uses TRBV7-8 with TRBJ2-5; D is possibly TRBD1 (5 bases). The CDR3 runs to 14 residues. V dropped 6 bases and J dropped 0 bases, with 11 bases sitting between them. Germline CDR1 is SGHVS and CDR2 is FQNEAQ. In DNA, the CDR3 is TGTGCCAGCAGTTCACAGGAGTACCAAGAGACCCAGTACTTC. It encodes CASSSQEYQETQYF.

CDR3 protein: CASSLIPPYNEQFF. The CDR3 DNA follows: TGTGCCAGCAGTTTAATCCCACCCTACAATGAGCAGTTCTTC. This sequence joins TRBV27 and TRBJ2-1; D uncertain. The CDR3 totals 14 residues. The germline gives CDR1 MNHEY, CDR2 SMNVEV (reference sequence). Trimming pared 2 bases from V and 2 bases from J, leaving 7 bases between.

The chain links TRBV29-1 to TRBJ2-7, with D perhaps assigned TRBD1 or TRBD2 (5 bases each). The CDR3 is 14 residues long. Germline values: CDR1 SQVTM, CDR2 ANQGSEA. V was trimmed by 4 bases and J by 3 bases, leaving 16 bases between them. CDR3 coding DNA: TGCAGCGTTGTCCCGTGGGACGGAGACTACGAGCAGTACTTC. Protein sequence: CSVVPWDGDYEQYF.

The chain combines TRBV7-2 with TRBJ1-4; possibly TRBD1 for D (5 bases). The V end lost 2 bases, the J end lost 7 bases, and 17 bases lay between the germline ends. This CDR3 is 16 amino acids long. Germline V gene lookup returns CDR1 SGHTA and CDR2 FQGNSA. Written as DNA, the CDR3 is TGTGCCAGCAGCTTAAGGCCGGGACCGACGACTGAAAAACTGTTTTTT. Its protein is CASSLRPGPTTEKLFF.

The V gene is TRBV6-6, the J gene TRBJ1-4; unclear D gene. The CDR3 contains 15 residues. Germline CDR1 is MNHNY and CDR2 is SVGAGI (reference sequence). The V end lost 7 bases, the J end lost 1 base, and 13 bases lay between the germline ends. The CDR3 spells CASKPRVLTNEKLFF. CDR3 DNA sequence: TGTGCCAGCAAGCCCCGAGTCTTAACTAATGAAAAACTGTTTTTT.

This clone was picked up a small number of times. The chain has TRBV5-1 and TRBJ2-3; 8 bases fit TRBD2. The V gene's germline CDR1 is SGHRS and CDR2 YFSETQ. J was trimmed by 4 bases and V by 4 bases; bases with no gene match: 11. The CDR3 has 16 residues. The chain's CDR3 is CASSPPGSGSADTQYF. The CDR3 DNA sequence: TGCGCCAGCAGCCCGCCGGGGAGCGGGAGCGCAGATACGCAGTATTTT. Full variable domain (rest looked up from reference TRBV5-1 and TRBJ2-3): KAGVTQTPRYLIKTRGQQVTLSCSPISGHRSVSWYQQTPGQGLQFLFEYFSETQRNKGNFPGRFSGRQFSNSRSEMNVSTLELGDSALYLCASSPPGSGSADTQYFGPGTRLTVL.

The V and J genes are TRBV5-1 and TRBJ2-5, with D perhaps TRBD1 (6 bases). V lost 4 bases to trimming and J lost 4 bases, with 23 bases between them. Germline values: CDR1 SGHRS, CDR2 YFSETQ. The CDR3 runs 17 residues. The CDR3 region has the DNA TGCGCCAGCAGCCCCGAGGGCTGGGCAGGGGATTCAGAGACCCAGTACTTC. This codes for CASSPEGWAGDSETQYF.

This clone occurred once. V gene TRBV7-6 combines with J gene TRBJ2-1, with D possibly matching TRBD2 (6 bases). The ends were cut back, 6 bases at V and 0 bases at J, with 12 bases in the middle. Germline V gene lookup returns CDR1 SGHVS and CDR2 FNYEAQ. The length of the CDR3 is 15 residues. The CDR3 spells CASSRRGSSYNEQFF. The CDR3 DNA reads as TGTGCCAGCAGTCGCCGGGGGAGCTCCTACAATGAGCAGTTCTTC. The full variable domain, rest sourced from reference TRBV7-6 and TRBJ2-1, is GAGVSQSPRYKVTKRGQDVALRCDPISGHVSLYWYRQALGQGPEFLTYFNYEAQQDKSGLPNDRFSAERPEGSISTLTIQRTEQRDSAMYRCASSRRGSSYNEQFFGPGTRLTVL.

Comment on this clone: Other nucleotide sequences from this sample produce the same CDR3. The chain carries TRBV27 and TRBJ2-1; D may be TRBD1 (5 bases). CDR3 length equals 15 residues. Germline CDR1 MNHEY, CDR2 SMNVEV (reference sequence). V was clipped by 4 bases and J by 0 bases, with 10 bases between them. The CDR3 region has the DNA TGTGCCAGCAGTTCCAGACAGAGCTCCTACAATGAGCAGTTCTTC. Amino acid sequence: CASSSRQSSYNEQFF.

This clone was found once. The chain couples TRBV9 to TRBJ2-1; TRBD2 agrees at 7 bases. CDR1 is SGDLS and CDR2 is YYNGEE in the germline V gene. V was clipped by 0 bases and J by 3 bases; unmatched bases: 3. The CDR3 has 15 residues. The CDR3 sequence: CASSVDGRNYNEQFF. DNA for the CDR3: TGTGCCAGCAGCGTAGACGGGAGGAACTACAATGAGCAGTTCTTC.

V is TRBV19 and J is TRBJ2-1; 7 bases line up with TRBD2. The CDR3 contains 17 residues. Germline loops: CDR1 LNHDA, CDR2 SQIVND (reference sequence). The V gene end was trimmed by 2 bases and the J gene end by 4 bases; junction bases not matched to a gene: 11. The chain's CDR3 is CASSISPLAEPYNEQFF. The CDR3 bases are TGTGCCAGTAGTATATCCCCCCTAGCGGAACCTTACAATGAGCAGTTCTTC.

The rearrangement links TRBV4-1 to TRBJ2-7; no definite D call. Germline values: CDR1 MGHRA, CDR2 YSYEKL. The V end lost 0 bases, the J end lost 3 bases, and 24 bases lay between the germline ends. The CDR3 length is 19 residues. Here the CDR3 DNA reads TGCGCCAGCAGCCAAGATCCATCCGATCTAGAGACACCTTTCTACGAGCAGTACTTC. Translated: CASSQDPSDLETPFYEQYF.

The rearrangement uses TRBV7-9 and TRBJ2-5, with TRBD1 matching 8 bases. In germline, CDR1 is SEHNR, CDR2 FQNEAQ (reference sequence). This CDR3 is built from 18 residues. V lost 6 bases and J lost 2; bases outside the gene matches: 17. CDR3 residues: CASRSPTHRQGQQETQYF. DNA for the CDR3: TGTGCCAGCAGATCCCCAACACACCGACAGGGGCAGCAAGAGACCCAGTACTTC.

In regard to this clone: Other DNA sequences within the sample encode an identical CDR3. The chain's CDR3 is CASSPGLAGSYEQYF. The CDR3 nucleotides read TGTGCCAGTAGTCCGGGACTAGCGGGATCTTACGAGCAGTACTTC. The chain combines TRBV19 with TRBJ2-7; 13 bases are shared with TRBD2. The CDR3 totals 15 residues. Germline-derived CDR1 and CDR2 are LNHDA and SQIVND (reference sequence). V shed 5 bases and J 4 bases; nucleotides not matched to a gene: 5.

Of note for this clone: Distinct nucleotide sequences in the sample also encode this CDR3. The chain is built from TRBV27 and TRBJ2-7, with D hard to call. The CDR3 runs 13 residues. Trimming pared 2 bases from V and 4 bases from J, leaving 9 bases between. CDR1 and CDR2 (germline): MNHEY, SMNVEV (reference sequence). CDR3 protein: CASSLGRDYEQYF. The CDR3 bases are TGTGCCAGCAGTTTAGGTCGCGATTACGAGCAGTACTTC.

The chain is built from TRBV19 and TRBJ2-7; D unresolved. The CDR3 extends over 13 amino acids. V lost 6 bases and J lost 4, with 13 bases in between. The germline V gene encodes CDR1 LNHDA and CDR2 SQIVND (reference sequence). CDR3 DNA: TGTGCCAGTAGCTTAATCCCGGATTACGAGCAGTACTTC. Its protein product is CASSLIPDYEQYF.

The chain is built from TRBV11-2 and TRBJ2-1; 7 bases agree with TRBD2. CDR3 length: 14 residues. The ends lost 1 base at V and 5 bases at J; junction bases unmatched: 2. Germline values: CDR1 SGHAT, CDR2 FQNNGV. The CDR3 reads CASSLAGGDNEQFF. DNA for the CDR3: TGTGCCAGCAGCTTAGCTGGGGGGGACAATGAGCAGTTCTTC.

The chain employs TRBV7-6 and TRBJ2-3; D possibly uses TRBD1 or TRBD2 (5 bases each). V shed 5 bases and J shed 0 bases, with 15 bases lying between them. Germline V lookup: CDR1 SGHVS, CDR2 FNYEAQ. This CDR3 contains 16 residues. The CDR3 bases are TGTGCCAGCAGCCGAGACCAGGGAGCTAGCACAGATACGCAGTATTTT. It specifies CASSRDQGASTDTQYF.

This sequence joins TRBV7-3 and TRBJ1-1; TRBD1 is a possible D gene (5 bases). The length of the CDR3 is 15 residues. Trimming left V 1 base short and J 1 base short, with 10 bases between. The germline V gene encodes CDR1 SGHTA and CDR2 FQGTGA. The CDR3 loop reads CASSLIRGENTEAFF. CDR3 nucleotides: TGTGCCAGCAGCTTAATTAGGGGTGAGAACACTGAAGCTTTCTTT.

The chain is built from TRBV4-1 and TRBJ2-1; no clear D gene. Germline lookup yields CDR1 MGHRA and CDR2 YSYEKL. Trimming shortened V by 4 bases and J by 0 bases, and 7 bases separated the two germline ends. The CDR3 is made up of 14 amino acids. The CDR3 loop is CASSPTLSYNEQFF. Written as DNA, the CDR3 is TGCGCCAGCAGCCCGACCCTCTCCTACAATGAGCAGTTCTTC.

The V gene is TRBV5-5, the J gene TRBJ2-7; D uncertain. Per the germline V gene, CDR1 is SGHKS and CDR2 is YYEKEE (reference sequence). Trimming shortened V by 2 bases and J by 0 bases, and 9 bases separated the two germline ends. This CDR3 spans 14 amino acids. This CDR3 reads CASSLFENSYEQYF. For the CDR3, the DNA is TGTGCCAGCAGCTTATTCGAGAACTCCTACGAGCAGTACTTC. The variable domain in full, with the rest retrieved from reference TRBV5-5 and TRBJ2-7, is DAGVTQSPTHLIKTRGQQVTLRCSPISGHKSVSWYQQVLGQGPQFIFQYYEKEERGRGNFPDRFSARQFPNYSSELNVNALLLGDSALYLCASSLFENSYEQYFGPGTRLTVT.

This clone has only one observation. In nucleotides, the CDR3 is TGTGCCAGCAGTGACTCGAGCACAGGGGGTCGGAGCACTGAAGCTTTCTTT. Translated, it gives CASSDSSTGGRSTEAFF. The gene calls are TRBV6-4 and TRBJ1-1, with 8 bases that match TRBD1. The CDR3 is 17 amino acids. CDR1 and CDR2 (germline): MRHNA, SNTAGT. Germline trimming cut 0 bases from V and 4 bases from J; bases unmatched to any gene: 10.